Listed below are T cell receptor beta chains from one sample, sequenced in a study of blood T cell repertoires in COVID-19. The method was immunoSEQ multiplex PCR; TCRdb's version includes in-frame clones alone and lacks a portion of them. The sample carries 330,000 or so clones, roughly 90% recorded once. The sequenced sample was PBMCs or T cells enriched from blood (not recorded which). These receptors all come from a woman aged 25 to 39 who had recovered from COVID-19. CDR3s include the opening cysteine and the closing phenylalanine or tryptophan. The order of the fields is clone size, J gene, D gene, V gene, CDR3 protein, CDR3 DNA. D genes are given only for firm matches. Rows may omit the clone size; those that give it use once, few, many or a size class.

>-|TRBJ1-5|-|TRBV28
CATSVGRQPQHF
TGTGCCACTTCGGTGGGGCGCCAGCCCCAGCATTTT
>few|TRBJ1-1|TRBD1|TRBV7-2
CASSFTGGSGAFF
TGTGCCAGCAGCTTCACAGGGGGTTCAGGAGCTTTCTTT
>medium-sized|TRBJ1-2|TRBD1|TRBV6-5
CASSSGGDGYTF
TGTGCCAGCAGTTCAGGGGGAGATGGCTACACCTTC
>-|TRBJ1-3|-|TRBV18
CASSLGRSPGNTIYF
TGTGCCAGCTCCCTCGGGAGGAGCCCTGGAAACACCATATATTTT
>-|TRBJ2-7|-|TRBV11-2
CASSLMAGEEYEQYF
TGTGCCAGCAGCTTAATGGCAGGGGAAGAATACGAGCAGTACTTC
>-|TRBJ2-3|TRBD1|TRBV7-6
CASSAQGADTQYF
TGTGCCAGCAGCGCACAGGGGGCAGATACGCAGTATTTT
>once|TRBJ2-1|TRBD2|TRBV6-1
CASSAELSGSTYNEQFF
TGTGCCAGCAGTGCTGAGCTTAGCGGGAGCACCTACAATGAGCAGTTCTTC
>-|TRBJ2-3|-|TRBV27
CASSLRGDTQYF
TGTGCCAGCAGTCTAAGGGGGGATACGCAGTATTTT
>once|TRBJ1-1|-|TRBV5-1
CASSPGQMNTEAFF
TGCGCCAGCAGCCCTGGACAGATGAACACTGAAGCTTTCTTT
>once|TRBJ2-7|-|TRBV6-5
CASSYEALYEQYF
TGTGCCAGCAGTTACGAGGCCTTATACGAGCAGTACTTC
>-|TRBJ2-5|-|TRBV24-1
CATSESRTVQETQYF
TGTGCCACCAGTGAATCGCGGACAGTTCAAGAGACCCAGTACTTC
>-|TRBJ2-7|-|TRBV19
CASSSRLGYEQYF
TGTGCCAGTAGTTCAAGACTGGGCTACGAGCAGTACTTC
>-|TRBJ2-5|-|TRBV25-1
CASLDTQETQYF
TGTGCCAGCCTGGACACCCAAGAGACCCAGTACTTC
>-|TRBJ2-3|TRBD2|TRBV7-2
CASSLGRLAGGLDTQYF
TGTGCCAGCAGCTTAGGCAGACTAGCGGGGGGGCTCGATACGCAGTATTTT
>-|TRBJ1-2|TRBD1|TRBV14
CASSGQGADGYTF
TGTGCCAGCTCCGGACAGGGGGCGGATGGCTACACCTTC
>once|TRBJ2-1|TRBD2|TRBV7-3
CASSLLRTSGYNEQFF
TGTGCCAGCAGCTTACTAAGGACTAGCGGCTACAATGAGCAGTTCTTC
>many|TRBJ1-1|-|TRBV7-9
CASSLGSGGPGTEAFF
TGTGCCAGCAGCTTAGGGTCAGGAGGACCGGGGACTGAAGCTTTCTTT
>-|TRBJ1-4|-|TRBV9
CASSGGEGFATNEKLFF
TGTGCCAGCAGTGGGGGGGAAGGGTTTGCAACTAATGAAAAACTGTTTTTT
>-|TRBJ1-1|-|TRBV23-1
CASSLRGNTEAFF
TGCGCCAGCAGTCTCAGGGGGAACACTGAAGCTTTCTTT
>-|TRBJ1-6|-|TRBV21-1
CASSKMGQNSPLHF
TGTGCCAGCAGCAAAATGGGACAGAATTCACCCCTCCACTTT
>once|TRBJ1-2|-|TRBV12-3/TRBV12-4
CASSGQFNYGYTF
TGTGCCAGCAGCGGACAGTTTAACTATGGCTACACCTTC
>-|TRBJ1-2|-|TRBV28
CASSLKRGGVKEYGYTF
TGTGCCAGCAGTTTAAAGAGGGGGGGCGTAAAAGAATATGGCTACACCTTC
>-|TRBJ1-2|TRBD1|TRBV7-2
CASSLRVVRGEGYTF
TGTGCCAGCAGCTTAAGGGTTGTCAGGGGGGAAGGCTACACCTTC
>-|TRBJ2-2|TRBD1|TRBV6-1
CASSEARDRLNTGELFF
TGTGCCAGCAGTGAAGCAAGGGACAGATTGAACACCGGGGAGCTGTTTTTT
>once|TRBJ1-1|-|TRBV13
CASSLGPLQGWAEAFF
TGTGCCAGCAGCTTAGGACCCTTACAGGGATGGGCTGAAGCTTTCTTT
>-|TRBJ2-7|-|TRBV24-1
CATSGGELNEQYF
TGTGCCACCAGCGGGGGTGAGCTCAACGAGCAGTACTTC